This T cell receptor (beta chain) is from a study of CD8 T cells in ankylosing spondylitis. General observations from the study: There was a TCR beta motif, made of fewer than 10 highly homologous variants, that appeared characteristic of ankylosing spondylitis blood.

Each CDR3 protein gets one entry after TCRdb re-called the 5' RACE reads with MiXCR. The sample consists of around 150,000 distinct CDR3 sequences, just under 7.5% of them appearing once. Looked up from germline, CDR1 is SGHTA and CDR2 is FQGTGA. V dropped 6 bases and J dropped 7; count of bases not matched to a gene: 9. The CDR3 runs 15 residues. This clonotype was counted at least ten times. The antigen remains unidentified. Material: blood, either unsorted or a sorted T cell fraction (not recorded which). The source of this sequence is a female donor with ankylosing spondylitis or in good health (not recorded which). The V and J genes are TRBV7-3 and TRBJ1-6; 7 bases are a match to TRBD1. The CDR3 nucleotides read TGTGCCAGCAGTTCGACAGGGAGGTCGAATTCACCCCTCCACTTT. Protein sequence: CASSSTGRSNSPLHF.